This is a list of T cell receptor beta chains from one sample in a study of blood T cell repertoires in COVID-19. Profiled with immunoSEQ multiplex PCR; TCRdb holds only in-frame clones, not every one. The sample has approximately 300,000 clones; around 89% are singletons. The sample taken for sequencing was peripheral blood. These TCRs come from a man aged 40-55 years with acute or convalescent COVID-19. Both conserved end residues are part of each CDR3. The D gene is left open where the match is weak. Clone size is not always given. Where it is, it says once, few, many or a class for expanded clones.

D gene,clone size,V gene,J gene,CDR3 DNA,CDR3 protein
-,-,TRBV15,TRBJ2-7,TGTGCCACCAGCAGAGATCGGGTCTCCTACGAGCAGTACTTC,CATSRDRVSYEQYF
TRBD1,-,TRBV29-1,TRBJ1-4,TGCAGCGTTGAAGGGGGTGGGACAGCGACTAATGAAAAACTGTTTTTT,CSVEGGGTATNEKLFF
TRBD2,-,TRBV7-8,TRBJ2-3,TGTGCCAGCAGGTCAGCGGGGGGGCCGAATACGCAGTATTTT,CASRSAGGPNTQYF
-,-,TRBV6-5,TRBJ2-7,TGTGCCAGCAGAGGTGTTGGGCAGGGTGATAACGAGCAGTACTTC,CASRGVGQGDNEQYF
-,-,TRBV7-8,TRBJ1-2,TGTGCCAGCAGCCCTGCGTTGAGTTGGGGGGATGGCTACACCTTC,CASSPALSWGDGYTF
TRBD1,-,TRBV11-2,TRBJ2-7,TGTGCCAGCAGTGACTACAGGGGGCTCGACGAGCAGTACTTC,CASSDYRGLDEQYF
-,-,TRBV7-9,TRBJ1-5,TGTGCCAGCAGCCGGTGGGGGGTGGATCAGCCCCAGCATTTT,CASSRWGVDQPQHF
TRBD1,once,TRBV2,TRBJ1-2,TGTGCCAGCAGTGAACAACAGGGGGCCTTCATTGGCTACACCTTC,CASSEQQGAFIGYTF
-,-,TRBV7-2,TRBJ1-1,TGTGCCAGCAGCTTAGGGTGGCCCAACACTGAAGCTTTCTTT,CASSLGWPNTEAFF
TRBD1,-,TRBV24-1,TRBJ2-2,TGTGCCACCAGTGATTTCGTCCGGGACAGGGGACGCACCGGGGAGCTGTTTTTT,CATSDFVRDRGRTGELFF
-,-,TRBV19,TRBJ2-7,TGTGCCAGTAGTATAGTAGGGGCAACGGACGAGCAGTACTTC,CASSIVGATDEQYF